The T cell receptor (beta chain) under discussion was sequenced for a study of T cells in localized non-small cell lung cancer. Study results and limitations: The highest T cell clonality was in uninvolved adjacent lung, above tumor. Multi-region tumor sequencing was not done, so intratumor heterogeneity could not be excluded.

Comment on this clone: Its antigen is still unknown.

Produced via immunoSEQ multiplex PCR; TCRdb's table is partial and in-frame only. The sample holds approximately 4,500 clones, more than 85% seen once. From germline, CDR1 is MNHEY and CDR2 SMNVEV (reference sequence). CDR3 size: 14 residues. Trimming stripped 2 bases from V and 2 bases from J, with 7 bases between. This clonotype originated in a woman aged 40-69 years with stage I lung adenocarcinoma. The starting material was peripheral blood, obtained before any cancer treatment. The genes are TRBV27 and TRBJ1-5; a possible D gene is TRBD1 (6 bases). The CDR3 bases are TGTGCCAGCAGTTTAAGACAGGGCAATCAGCCCCAGCATTTT. It specifies CASSLRQGNQPQHF.